Each of the 20 T cell receptor beta chains below was sequenced from the same sample in a study of Ad26.COV2.S vaccination and SARS-CoV-2 variants listed by TCRdb under 2021. In the paper's terms, the treatment or condition label means: 15 to 20 received Ad26.COV2.S at low or high dose, single or two shots; about 5 received placebo; per-sample allocation not given. Repertoires of vaccine and placebo recipients were sequenced from samples taken on day 63 after the first injection. The library came from the immunoSEQ multiplex PCR assay. TCRdb carries this immuneACCESS record with in-frame sequences only. Its versions omit some clonotypes, under half of them owing to an unresolved V gene in the studies checked, with the rest unexplained. The sample table shows 400,000 to 450,000 clones, and around 92% are seen once. The ten largest make up around 1.7% of the sample. The sequenced sample was peripheral blood, obtained in a trial of Ad26.COV2.S vaccine versus placebo. The receptors were sampled from a person aged 18-65 years who received the Ad26.COV2.S COVID-19 vaccine or a placebo.

This chain uses TRBV6-2 or TRBV6-3 with TRBJ2-7; D is ambiguous. Trimming took 6 bases from V and 3 from J, leaving 12 bases between them. Germline values: CDR1 MNHEY, CDR2 SVGEGT. This CDR3 region has 13 residues. CDR3 coding DNA: TGTGCCAGCAGCCGGATCATGAACTACGAGCAGTACTTC. It translates to CASSRIMNYEQYF.

The chain recombines TRBV6-1 with TRBJ2-4; TRBD1 aligns across 10 bases. V lost 1 base, J lost 3 bases, and 15 bases stayed unmatched. The germline CDR1 and CDR2 sequences are MNHNS and SASEGT. The CDR3 sequence is 20 residues long. Here the CDR3 DNA reads TGTGCCAGCAGTGAAGTGAGGGGGGACAGGGGCAAATTAGGCAAAAACATTCAGTACTTC. Translated, it gives CASSEVRGDRGKLGKNIQYF.

The V gene is TRBV6-2 or TRBV6-3, the J gene TRBJ2-1; D ambiguous. The ends were cut back, 7 bases at V and 0 bases at J, with 13 bases in the middle. The V gene's germline CDR1 is MNHEY and CDR2 SVGEGT. CDR3 length equals 15 residues. CDR3 in DNA: TGTGCCAGCACCCCCCTCTGGAGCTCCTACAATGAGCAGTTCTTC. Translation: CASTPLWSSYNEQFF.

This clone was seen just once. This rearrangement joins TRBV3-1 (or the pseudogene TRBV3-2) to TRBJ2-7, with D perhaps being TRBD1 or TRBD2 (6 bases each). The CDR3 consists of 14 residues. In germline, CDR1 is LGHDT, CDR2 YNNKEL (reference sequence). V was cut by 4 bases and J by 4 bases, with 14 bases left in between. The CDR3 spells CASSPPRRGYEQYF. CDR3 coding DNA: TGTGCCAGCAGCCCACCGAGGAGGGGGTACGAGCAGTACTTC.

The chain uses TRBV7-2 and TRBJ2-6, with D unresolved. Trimming removed 2 bases at V and 0 bases at J, with 2 bases between. This CDR3 comprises 14 residues. CDR1 is SGHTA and CDR2 is FQGNSA in the germline V gene. Written as DNA, the CDR3 is TGTGCCAGCAGCTTAAACTCTGGGGCCAACGTCCTGACTTTC. As protein: CASSLNSGANVLTF.

This rearrangement joins TRBV5-8 to TRBJ1-2; 9 nucleotides agree with TRBD1. CDR1 is SGHTS, CDR2 YDEGEE, per germline. The CDR3 spans 14 residues. With V trimmed by 4 bases and J by 8 bases, 9 bases remained unmatched. The DNA for the CDR3 is TGTGCCAGCAGCGCACAGGGGGCTGATTCCGGCTACACCTTC. It yields the protein CASSAQGADSGYTF.

V and J are TRBV6-2 or TRBV6-3 and TRBJ1-1, with 7 bases identical to TRBD1. CDR1 and CDR2 from the germline V gene are MNHEY and SVGEGT. V was pared by 6 bases and J by 2 bases, with 9 bases of the junction left unmatched. This CDR3 has 15 residues. This CDR3 is CASSTHRGINTEAFF. CDR3 bases: TGTGCCAGCAGCACACACAGGGGTATAAACACTGAAGCTTTCTTT.

This clone was seen a handful of times. The chain is built from TRBV7-9 and TRBJ1-2; a possible D gene is TRBD1 (5 bases). This CDR3 comprises 15 residues. Germline V lookup: CDR1 SEHNR, CDR2 FQNEAQ (reference sequence). Trimming left V 0 bases short and J 0 bases short, with 8 bases between. The CDR3 reads CASSLAQAPNYGYTF. The CDR3 DNA is TGTGCCAGCAGCTTAGCACAGGCGCCTAACTATGGCTACACCTTC.

In nucleotides, the CDR3 is TGTGCCAGTATAAGGGGGACAGGGGGGCGATACACAGATACGCAGTATTTT. Its translation is CASIRGTGGRYTDTQYF. This rearrangement joins TRBV2 to TRBJ2-3, with 11 bases that match TRBD1. The CDR3 has 17 residues. CDR1 SNHLY and CDR2 FYNNEI come from the germline V gene. Germline trimming cut 9 bases from V and 2 bases from J; bases unmatched to any gene: 13. Variable domain in full (rest from reference TRBV2 and TRBJ2-3): EPEVTQTPSHQVTQMGQEVILRCVPISNHLYFYWYRQILGQKVEFLVSFYNNEISEKSEIFDDQFSVERPDGSNFTLKIRSTKLEDSAMYFCASIRGTGGRYTDTQYFGPGTRLTVL.

The rearrangement uses TRBV19 and TRBJ2-2; the D is unclear. The CDR3 runs 15 residues. CDR1 is LNHDA and CDR2 is SQIVND in the germline V gene (reference sequence). V lost 3 bases, J lost 0 bases, and 8 bases lay in between. The CDR3 DNA follows: TGTGCCAGTAGTATGTGGCAATCGAACACCGGGGAGCTGTTTTTT. Translation: CASSMWQSNTGELFF. The variable domain in full, with the rest retrieved from reference TRBV19 and TRBJ2-2, is DGGITQSPKYLFRKEGQNVTLSCEQNLNHDAMYWYRQDPGQGLRLIYYSQIVNDFQKGDIAEGYSVSREKKESFPLTVTSAQKNPTAFYLCASSMWQSNTGELFFGEGSRLTVL.

The chain couples TRBV7-6 to TRBJ1-3; 7 nucleotides line up with TRBD1. This CDR3 comprises 18 residues. V was pared by 1 base and J by 1 base, with 10 bases of the junction left unmatched. Germline values: CDR1 SGHVS, CDR2 FNYEAQ. The DNA of the CDR3 is TGTGCCAGCAGCTTAGACTCCGGGGACAGTTATTCTGGAAACACCATATATTTT. It codes for CASSLDSGDSYSGNTIYF.

The gene calls are TRBV15 and TRBJ1-3, with D tentatively TRBD1 (5 bases). The CDR3 extends over 16 amino acids. Germline V gene lookup returns CDR1 LNHNV and CDR2 YYDKDF (reference sequence). V was cut by 0 bases and J by 0 bases, with 9 bases left in between. In DNA, the CDR3 is TGTGCCACCAGCAGAGAACGGGGCAGCTCTGGAAACACCATATATTTT. This gives the protein CATSRERGSSGNTIYF.

To note about this clone: This sample includes further DNA sequences coding for the same CDR3. V is TRBV19 and J is TRBJ1-1; 7 bases fit TRBD1. The CDR3 consists of 12 residues. The ends lost 9 bases at V and 4 bases at J; junction bases unmatched: 5. Germline V gene lookup returns CDR1 LNHDA and CDR2 SQIVND (reference sequence). In nucleotides, the CDR3 is TGTGCCAGCCGCCAGGGGGGCACTGAAGCTTTCTTT. This codes for CASRQGGTEAFF. Filled out from reference TRBV19 and TRBJ1-1, the complete variable domain reads DGGITQSPKYLFRKEGQNVTLSCEQNLNHDAMYWYRQDPGQGLRLIYYSQIVNDFQKGDIAEGYSVSREKKESFPLTVTSAQKNPTAFYLCASRQGGTEAFFGQGTRLTVV.

The V and J genes are TRBV4-3 and TRBJ2-5, with D maybe TRBD1 (6 bases). The CDR3 is 13 residues long. Germline values: CDR1 LGHNA, CDR2 YSLEER. With 4 bases removed from V and 4 bases from J, the gap between germline ends came to 10 bases. Here the CDR3 DNA reads TGCGCCAGCAGCCTACAACAGGGAGAGACCCAGTACTTC. It codes for CASSLQQGETQYF.

The chain has TRBV7-9 and TRBJ1-2; a possible D gene is TRBD1 (6 bases). CDR1 is SEHNR and CDR2 is FQNEAQ in the germline V gene (reference sequence). V was pared by 2 bases and J by 3 bases, with 19 bases between. The CDR3 is made up of 17 amino acids. CDR3 sequence (DNA): TGTGCCAGCAGCTTAAGCTCGTCGGGGGGCGCTGACTATGGCTACACCTTC. It yields the protein CASSLSSSGGADYGYTF.

On this clone itself: Other DNA sequences in the same sample also yield this CDR3. This chain connects TRBV27 to TRBJ1-1, with TRBD1 matching 7 bases. This CDR3 has 14 residues. With 1 base clipped from V and 5 bases from J, the junction kept 4 bases outside the gene matches. Germline CDR1 and CDR2: MNHEY and SMNVEV (reference sequence). CDR3 in amino acids: CASSLWQGGTEAFF. Here the CDR3 DNA reads TGTGCCAGCAGTTTATGGCAGGGGGGAACTGAAGCTTTCTTT.

The table lists this clone with a count of one. The chain couples TRBV6-2 or TRBV6-3 to TRBJ2-7; D unclear. The CDR3 has 15 amino acids. Germline values: CDR1 MNHEY, CDR2 SVGEGT. Trimming shortened V by 5 bases and J by 2 bases, and 16 bases separated the two germline ends. CDR3 in amino acids: CASSSPRTRAYEQYF. CDR3 nucleotide sequence: TGTGCCAGCAGTAGCCCTCGGACGCGCGCCTACGAGCAGTACTTC.

The gene calls are TRBV12-5 and TRBJ1-1, with D maybe TRBD1 (6 bases). The length of the CDR3 is 13 residues. Germline values: CDR1 LGHNT, CDR2 FRNRAP. V lost 5 bases to trimming and J lost 5 bases, with 12 bases between them. In nucleotides, the CDR3 is TGTGCTAGTGGTGGAGGGGGATTGACTGAAGCTTTCTTT. It translates to CASGGGGLTEAFF.

The chain links TRBV14 to TRBJ2-7; 8 bases are shared with TRBD1. Germline V lookup: CDR1 SGHDN, CDR2 FVKESK. The CDR3 covers 15 residues. The J segment lost 5 bases and the V segment lost 4 bases, leaving 10 bases of the junction unmatched. The CDR3 DNA sequence: TGTGCCAGCAGCCCATTGAGACAGGGGCTAGACGAGCAGTACTTC. Its translation: CASSPLRQGLDEQYF.

This clone came up once. This rearrangement joins TRBV29-1 to TRBJ1-1; D is unclear. The CDR3 totals 13 residues. Germline V CDR1 and CDR2: SQVTM, ANQGSEA. Trimming removed 7 bases from V and 1 base from J, with 13 bases in between. The CDR3 DNA is TGCAGCGCTCACCGTACGTCGAACACTGAAGCTTTCTTT. Protein sequence: CSAHRTSNTEAFF. Together with reference TRBV29-1 and TRBJ1-1, the CDR3 gives the full variable domain: SAVISQKPSRDICQRGTSLTIQCQVDSQVTMMFWYRQQPGQSLTLIATANQGSEATYESGFVIDKFPISRPNLTFSTLTVSNMSPEDSSIYLCSAHRTSNTEAFFGQGTRLTVV.